Sequencing of this T cell receptor beta chain was carried out in a study of T cells in localized non-small cell lung cancer. Sequencing used immunoSEQ multiplex PCR; TCRdb keeps in-frame clones, though not all of them. The repertoire has 7,500 to 8,500 clones, roughly 60% of them found once; the top ten carry almost 8%. Study-wide findings and caveats: Owing to sequencing of a solitary tumor region, heterogeneity cannot be discounted.

Concerning this clone itself: Antigen specificity is unknown.

The sample consisted of lymph node tissue, taken before any cancer treatment. This clonotype was obtained from a male donor aged 60 or over with stage I squamous cell lung carcinoma.

For the CDR3, the DNA is TGTGCCAGCAGCGTAGGATTCCCCTCCACAGATACGCAGTATTTT. As protein: CASSVGFPSTDTQYF. The chain uses TRBV2 and TRBJ2-3; D remains ambiguous. This CDR3 is 15 amino acids long. V dropped 6 bases and J dropped 2 bases, with 15 bases sitting between them. The germline gives CDR1 SNHLY, CDR2 FYNNEI.